This T cell receptor beta chain was captured by sequencing in a study of blood T cell repertoires in COVID-19. Study in general: Sources were T cells, B-cell-depleted T cells, or PBMCs; the material itself was cDNA or gDNA.

Germline assignment: CDR1 MDHEN and CDR2 SYDVKM. The CDR3 consists of 17 residues. Losses at the gene ends were 2 bases for V and 1 base for J; bases not matched to a gene: 9. In the original analysis: Amplifying reference gene primers gave estimates of nucleated cell counts. Profiling relied on immunoSEQ multiplex PCR, and the TCRdb table lists in-frame clones only, not all of them. That table furnishes V, J and clone size, whereas the DNA furnished D and trimming. Here the sample spans around 200,000 clones, 80% to 90% being singletons. Specimen: peripheral blood. The chain carries TRBV28 and TRBJ1-2; TRBD1 matches 8 bases. This clonotype was obtained from a man in his 60s with acute or convalescent COVID-19. This CDR3 is CASSLTIDRGNNYGYTF. The DNA for the CDR3 is TGTGCCAGCAGTTTAACAATCGACAGGGGAAATAACTATGGCTACACCTTC.